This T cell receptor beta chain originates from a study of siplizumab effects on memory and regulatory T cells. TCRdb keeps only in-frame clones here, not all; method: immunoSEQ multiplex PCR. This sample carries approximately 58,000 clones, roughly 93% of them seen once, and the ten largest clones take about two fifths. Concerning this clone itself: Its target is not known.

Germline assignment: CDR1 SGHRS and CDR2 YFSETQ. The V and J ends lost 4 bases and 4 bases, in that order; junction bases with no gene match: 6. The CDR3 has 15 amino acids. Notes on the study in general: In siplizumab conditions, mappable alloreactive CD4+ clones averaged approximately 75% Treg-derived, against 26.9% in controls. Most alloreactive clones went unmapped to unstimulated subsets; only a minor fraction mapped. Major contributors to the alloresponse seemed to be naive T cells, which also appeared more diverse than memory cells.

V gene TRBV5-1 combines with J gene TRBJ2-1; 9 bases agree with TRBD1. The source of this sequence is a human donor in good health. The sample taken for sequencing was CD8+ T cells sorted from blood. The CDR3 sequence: CASSEGTGPYNEQFF. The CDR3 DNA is TGCGCCAGCAGCGAAGGGACAGGGCCATACAATGAGCAGTTCTTC.